One T cell receptor beta chain is described in this entry. These data are taken from a study of blood T cell repertoires in COVID-19. The method was immunoSEQ multiplex PCR; TCRdb's version includes in-frame clones alone and lacks a portion of them. The sample lists roughly 400,000 clones, about 90% occurring once. This sequence originates from a woman aged 25 to 39 who had recovered from COVID-19. Sequencing was done on a sample of PBMCs or T cells enriched from blood (not recorded which).

The CDR3 is CASSLAGTSVYEQYF. DNA of the CDR3: TGTGCCAGCAGTTTAGCCGGGACTAGTGTCTACGAGCAGTACTTC. This rearrangement joins TRBV28 to TRBJ2-7, with 8 bases aligning to TRBD2. Germline V gives CDR1 MDHEN, CDR2 SYDVKM. The CDR3 is 15 amino acids. The V segment lost 2 bases and the J segment 3 bases; nucleotides outside the gene matches: 6.